This T cell receptor beta chain was observed in a study of regulatory T cells in long-lasting Graves disease. Time point specified: newly diagnosed GD, antithyroid drugs for less than 3 months. The authors made the TCR library using RNA they extracted from PBMCs. Building of the TCR beta libraries involved iRepertoire HTBI primers and Arm-PCR of CDR3 regions. TCRdb used MiXCR to reprocess the multiplex PCR reads, holding one entry per CDR3 protein. The sample holds over 200,000 distinct CDR3 sequences; 18% are singletons and the top ten take 11% to 15%. This clonotype was seen many times. This same sample was also part of a study on T cells in Graves' hyperthyroidism and ophthalmopathy. That source adds: For ophthalmopathy, model prediction preceded onset by a median about 6 months.

The origin of this receptor is a woman in her 30s with Graves disease. This specimen consisted of peripheral blood mononuclear cells (PBMCs), obtained at new diagnosis, from a patient treated with antithyroid drugs.

The chain's CDR3 is CASLGGPYNSPLHF. The DNA of the CDR3 is TGTGCCAGTCTCGGGGGACCCTATAATTCACCCCTCCACTTT. This chain joins TRBV2 and TRBJ1-6; D is possibly TRBD1 (5 bases). The CDR3 spans 14 residues. The V gene's germline CDR1 is SNHLY and CDR2 FYNNEI. Trimming stripped 9 bases from V and 2 bases from J, with 11 bases between.